This paragraph reports one T cell receptor beta chain. Its target is unknown. Regarding time point: week 47, end of study. What each vaccine dose contained was 300 ug of mutant IDH1 20-mer peptide, accompanied by topical imiquimod. Patients had eight vaccinations, in weeks 1, 3, 5, 7, 11, 15, 19 and 23. Donors harbored newly found WHO grade 3 or 4 IDH1-mutant, ATRX-lost astrocytomas. CDR1 is ENHRY and CDR2 is SYGVKD in the germline V gene. V was clipped by 10 bases and J by 5 bases; unmatched bases: 4. CDR3 length: 11 residues. This sample stems from a study of a mutant IDH1 vaccine in newly diagnosed glioma. Assay: immunoSEQ multiplex PCR; the TCRdb copy retains only in-frame clones and omits some. The sample records tens of thousands of clones, 82% being singletons.

The sequence was obtained from a man aged 18 to 35 with glioma. Some clones in this sample may be carry-over from other donors' samples. The chain has TRBV10-3 and TRBJ1-2; 7 bases are shared with TRBD1. Sample: PBMCs, taken from a glioma patient whose treatment included an IDH1 peptide vaccine. CDR3 in amino acids: CATGGAYGYTF. DNA for the CDR3: TGTGCCACAGGGGGGGCTTATGGCTACACCTTC.